Here is one T cell receptor (beta chain) with its context. Its target is not known. Germline CDR1 and CDR2: WSHSY and SAAADI. The ends were cut back, 5 bases at V and 0 bases at J, with 10 bases in the middle. The CDR3 extends over 14 amino acids. This sample was taken from a study of OX40 agonist ivuxolimab in advanced cancers. Study-level findings and limits: Partial responders receiving 0.1-3.0 mg/kg showed among the lowest clonal expansion. Clonal expansion was seen in CD4+ and CD8+ blood T cells by week 6 at 0.1 to 3.0 mg/kg. Determination of antigen specificity was not performed for the expanded peripheral T cells.

The data were produced by immunoSEQ multiplex PCR, yet TCRdb's version contains in-frame clones alone and is incomplete. The data contain around 36,000 clones, roughly 87% of them singletons. This receptor was identified in an adult with an advanced solid tumor such as melanoma, head and neck, liver or kidney cancer. The chain links TRBV10-2 to TRBJ1-1; no definite D call. The sample was CD4+ or CD8+ T cells sorted from blood, taken in a trial of the OX40 agonist ivuxolimab. The CDR3, as DNA: TGCGCCAGCAGTCCACTAGGGATGAACACTGAAGCTTTCTTT. This sequence encodes CASSPLGMNTEAFF.